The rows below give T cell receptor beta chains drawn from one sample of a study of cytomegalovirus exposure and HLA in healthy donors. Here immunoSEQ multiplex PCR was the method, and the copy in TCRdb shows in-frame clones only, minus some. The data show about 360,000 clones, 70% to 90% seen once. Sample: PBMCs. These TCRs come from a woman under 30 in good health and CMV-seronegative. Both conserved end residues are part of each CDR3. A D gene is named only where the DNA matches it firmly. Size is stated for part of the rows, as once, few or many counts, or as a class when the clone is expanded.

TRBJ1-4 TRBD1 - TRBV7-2 CASSQGGTLNEKLFF TGTGCCAGCAGCCAAGGGGGCACCCTTAATGAAAAACTGTTTTTT
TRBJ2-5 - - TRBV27 CASSPLLGGVRQETQYF TGTGCCAGCAGTCCCTTACTAGGAGGAGTACGCCAAGAGACCCAGTACTTC
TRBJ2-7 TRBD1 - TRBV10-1 CASSGGQGTGEQYF TGCGCCAGCAGTGGGGGACAGGGGACGGGGGAGCAGTACTTC
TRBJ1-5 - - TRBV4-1 CASSQGRYQPQHF TGCGCCAGCAGCCAAGGGAGGTATCAGCCCCAGCATTTT
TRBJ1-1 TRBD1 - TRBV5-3 CARSPDRGYPGTEAFF TGTGCCAGAAGCCCGGACAGGGGGTACCCGGGAACTGAAGCTTTCTTT
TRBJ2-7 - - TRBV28 CASSLLTGLKSYEQYF TGTGCCAGCAGTTTATTAACCGGACTAAAATCCTACGAGCAGTACTTC
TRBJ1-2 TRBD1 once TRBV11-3 CASSSGDRTNYGYTF TGTGCCAGCAGCTCTGGGGACAGGACCAACTATGGCTACACCTTC
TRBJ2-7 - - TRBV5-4 CASSLSNYPYEQYF TGTGCCAGCAGCTTGTCCAACTATCCCTACGAGCAGTACTTC
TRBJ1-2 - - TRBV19 CASSHQGSHNYGYTF TGTGCCAGTAGCCATCAGGGCTCCCATAACTATGGCTACACCTTC
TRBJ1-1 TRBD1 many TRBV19 CASSINRGVTEAFF TGTGCCAGTAGTATCAACAGGGGTGTAACTGAAGCTTTCTTT
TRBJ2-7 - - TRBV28 CASSYLRRSYEQYF TGTGCCAGCAGTTACCTCCGGAGATCCTACGAGCAGTACTTC
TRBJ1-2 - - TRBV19 CASRTNYGYTF TGTGCCAGCAGAACTAACTATGGCTACACCTTC
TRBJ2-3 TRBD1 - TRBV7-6 CASSSSTGVLDTQYF TGTGCCAGCAGCTCCTCGACAGGGGTGCTAGATACGCAGTATTTT
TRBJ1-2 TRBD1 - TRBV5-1 CASSTDRANYGYTF TGCGCCAGCAGCACGGACAGGGCTAACTATGGCTACACCTTC
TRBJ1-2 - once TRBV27 CASSSTGLADNYGYTF TGTGCCAGCAGTTCGACAGGTCTAGCAGATAACTATGGCTACACCTTC
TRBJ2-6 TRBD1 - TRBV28 CASNGQGAGANVLTF TGTGCCAGTAACGGGCAGGGGGCTGGGGCCAACGTCCTGACTTTC
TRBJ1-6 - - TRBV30 CAWRDVAGHPPLHF TGTGCCTGGAGAGACGTGGCAGGGCATCCACCCCTCCACTTT
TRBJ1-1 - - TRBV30 CAWNRAMNTEAFF TGTGCCTGGAACAGGGCCATGAACACTGAAGCTTTCTTT
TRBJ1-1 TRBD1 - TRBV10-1 CASSQTGLTEAFF TGCGCCAGCAGTCAGACAGGGCTCACTGAAGCTTTCTTT
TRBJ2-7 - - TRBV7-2 CASSLAEGSEQYF TGTGCCAGCAGCTTAGCGGAAGGGAGCGAGCAGTACTTC
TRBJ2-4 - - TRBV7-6 CASSPTIAKNIQYF TGTGCCAGCAGCCCTACTATTGCCAAAAACATTCAGTACTTC
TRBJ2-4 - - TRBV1 CTSSQDSKRLAGVFLAKNIQYF TGCACCAGCAGCCAAGATTCCAAAAGACTAGCGGGAGTGTTTCTAGCCAAAAACATTCAGTACTTC
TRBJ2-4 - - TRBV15 CATSRVPRNLLAKNIQYF TGTGCCACCAGCAGAGTCCCCAGGAACCTACTAGCCAAAAACATTCAGTACTTC
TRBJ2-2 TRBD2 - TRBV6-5 CGSIAGGTGELFF TGTGGGTCAATAGCGGGGGGGACCGGGGAGCTGTTTTTT
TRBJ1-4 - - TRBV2 CASRTATNEKLFF TGTGCCAGCAGAACAGCAACTAATGAAAAACTGTTTTTT
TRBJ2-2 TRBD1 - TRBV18 CASSQGQGRNTGELFF TGTGCCAGCTCACAAGGACAGGGACGGAACACCGGGGAGCTGTTTTTT
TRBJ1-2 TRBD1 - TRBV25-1 CASSEFGTGGVGYTF TGTGCCAGCAGTGAATTTGGGACAGGGGGCGTTGGCTACACCTTC
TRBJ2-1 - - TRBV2 CASSRNNEQFF TGTGCCAGCAGCAGGAACAATGAGCAGTTCTTC
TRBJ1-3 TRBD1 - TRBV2 CANDDRASGNTIYF TGTGCCAACGACGACAGGGCCTCTGGAAACACCATATATTTT
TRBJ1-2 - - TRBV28 CASSLGQGNYGYTF TGTGCCAGCAGTTTAGGGCAGGGGAACTATGGCTACACCTTC
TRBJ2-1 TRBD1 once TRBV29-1 CSAPTGTVYNEQFF TGCAGCGCCCCAACCGGGACAGTATACAATGAGCAGTTCTTC
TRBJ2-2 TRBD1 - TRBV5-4 CASNIHDRARAGELFF TGTGCCAGCAACATCCACGACAGGGCCCGAGCCGGGGAGCTGTTTTTT
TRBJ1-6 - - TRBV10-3 CAIGGLGNSPLHF TGTGCCATAGGGGGATTGGGTAATTCACCCCTCCACTTT
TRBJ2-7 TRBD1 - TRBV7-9 CASSPSGTGSYEQYF TGTGCCAGCAGCCCTTCGGGGACAGGATCCTACGAGCAGTACTTC
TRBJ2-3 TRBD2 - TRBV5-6 CASSFLASGRSSDTQYF TGTGCCAGCAGCTTCCTGGCTAGCGGCAGGTCTTCAGATACGCAGTATTTT